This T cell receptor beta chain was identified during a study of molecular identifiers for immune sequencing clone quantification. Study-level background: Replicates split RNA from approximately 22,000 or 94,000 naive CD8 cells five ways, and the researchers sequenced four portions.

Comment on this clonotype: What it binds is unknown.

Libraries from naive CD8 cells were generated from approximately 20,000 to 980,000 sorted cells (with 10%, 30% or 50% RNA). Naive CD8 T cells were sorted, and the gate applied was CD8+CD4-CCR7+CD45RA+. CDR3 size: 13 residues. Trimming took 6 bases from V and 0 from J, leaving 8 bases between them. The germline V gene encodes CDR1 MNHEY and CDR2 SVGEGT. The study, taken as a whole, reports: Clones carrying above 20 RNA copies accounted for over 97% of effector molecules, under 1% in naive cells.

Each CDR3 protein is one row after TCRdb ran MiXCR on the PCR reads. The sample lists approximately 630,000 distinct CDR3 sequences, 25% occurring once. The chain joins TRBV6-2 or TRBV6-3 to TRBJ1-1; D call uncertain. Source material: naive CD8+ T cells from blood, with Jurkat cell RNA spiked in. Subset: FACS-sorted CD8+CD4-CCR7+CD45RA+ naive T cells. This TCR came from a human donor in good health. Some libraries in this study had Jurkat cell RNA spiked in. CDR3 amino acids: CASRRLMNTEAFF. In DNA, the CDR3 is TGTGCCAGCAGGAGGCTTATGAACACTGAAGCTTTCTTT.